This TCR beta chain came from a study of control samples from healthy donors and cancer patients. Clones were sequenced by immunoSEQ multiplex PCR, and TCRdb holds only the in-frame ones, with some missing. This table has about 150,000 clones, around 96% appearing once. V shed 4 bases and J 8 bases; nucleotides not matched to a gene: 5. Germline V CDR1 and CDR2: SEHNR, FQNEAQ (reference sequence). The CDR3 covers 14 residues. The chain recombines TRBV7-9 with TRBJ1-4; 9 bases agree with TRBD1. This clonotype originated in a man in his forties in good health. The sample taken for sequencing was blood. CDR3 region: CASSSGQGYEKLFF. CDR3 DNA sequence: TGTGCCAGCAGCTCTGGACAGGGGTACGAAAAACTGTTTTTT.